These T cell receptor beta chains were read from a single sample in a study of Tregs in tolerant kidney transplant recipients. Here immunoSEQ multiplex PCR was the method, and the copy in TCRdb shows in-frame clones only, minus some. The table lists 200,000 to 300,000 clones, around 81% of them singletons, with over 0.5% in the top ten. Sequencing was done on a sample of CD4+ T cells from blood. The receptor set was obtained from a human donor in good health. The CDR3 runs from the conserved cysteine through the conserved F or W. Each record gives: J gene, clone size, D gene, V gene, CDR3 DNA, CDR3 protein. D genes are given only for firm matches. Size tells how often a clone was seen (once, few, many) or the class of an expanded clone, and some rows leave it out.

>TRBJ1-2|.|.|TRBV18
TGTGCCAGCTCCTCGGGAGGGAACTACACCTTC
CASSSGGNYTF
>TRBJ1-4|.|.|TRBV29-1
TGCAGCGCTGTGAGTGTAACTAATGAAAAACTGTTTTTT
CSAVSVTNEKLFF
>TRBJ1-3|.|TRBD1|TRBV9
TGTGCCAGCAGCGTCACTCCAGGGGGCTCTGGAAACACCATATATTTT
CASSVTPGGSGNTIYF
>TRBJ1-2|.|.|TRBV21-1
TGTGCCAGCAGCCTGAGCGGGGGGAACTATGGCTACACCTTC
CASSLSGGNYGYTF
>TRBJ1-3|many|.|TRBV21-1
TGTGCCAGCAGCCCCGGGACGGAGGACGGAAACACCATATATTTT
CASSPGTEDGNTIYF
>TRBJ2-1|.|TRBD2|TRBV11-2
TGTGCCAGCAGCTTAGTTCCGGGACTAGCGGGACTCAATGAGCAGTTCTTC
CASSLVPGLAGLNEQFF
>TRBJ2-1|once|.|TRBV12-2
TGTGCAAGTCGCTTAGTCGGAAGGACAGGAGCCTCCTACAATGAGCAGTTCTTC
CASRLVGRTGASYNEQFF
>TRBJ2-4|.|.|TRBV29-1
TGCAGCGTTGTAGTGGGTTATCTAGCCAAAAACATTCAGTACTTC
CSVVVGYLAKNIQYF
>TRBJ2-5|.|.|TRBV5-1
TGCGCCAGCAGCTTGTTGGGACTCCAAGAGACCCAGTACTTC
CASSLLGLQETQYF
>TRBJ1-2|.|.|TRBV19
TGTGCCAGTAGTGAACGGGGGAATAATGGCTACACCTTC
CASSERGNNGYTF
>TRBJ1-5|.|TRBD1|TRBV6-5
TGTGCCAGCAGCTTGGACAGGGGCGGCAATCAGCCCCAGCATTTT
CASSLDRGGNQPQHF
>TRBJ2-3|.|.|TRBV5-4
TGTGCCAGCAGCTGGGGACAAAGCACAGATACGCAGTATTTT
CASSWGQSTDTQYF
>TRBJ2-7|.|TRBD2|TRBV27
TGTGCCAGCAGTTTCGGCCTAGCGGGAGGCGAGCAGTACTTC
CASSFGLAGGEQYF
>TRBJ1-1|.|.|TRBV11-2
TGTGCCAGCAGCTTAGGCCGGGGGGCGCGGACTGAAGCTTTCTTT
CASSLGRGARTEAFF
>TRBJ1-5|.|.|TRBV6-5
TGTGCCAGCAGACTTTATAGCAATCAGCCCCAGCATTTT
CASRLYSNQPQHF
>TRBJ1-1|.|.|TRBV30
TGTTCCTGGAGGGTAGGGCCCGGTAGGAACACTGAAGCTTTCTTT
CSWRVGPGRNTEAFF
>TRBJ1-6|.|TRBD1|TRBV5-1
TGCGCCAGCAGCTCGCCTCTGGGACAGGGAAATTCACCCCTCCACTTT
CASSSPLGQGNSPLHF
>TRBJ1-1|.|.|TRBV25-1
TGTGCCAGCTCAAGGCCTGGACAGTTGAACACTGAAGCTTTCTTT
CASSRPGQLNTEAFF
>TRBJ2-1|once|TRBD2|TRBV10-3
TGTGCCACCCGACCGGGGACTAGCGGGAGTAGGTGGAATGAGCAGTTCTTC
CATRPGTSGSRWNEQFF
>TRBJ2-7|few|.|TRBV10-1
TGCGCCAGCAGTGAACAGGGTAGCTCCTACGAGCAGTACTTC
CASSEQGSSYEQYF
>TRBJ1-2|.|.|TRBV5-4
TGTGCCAGCAGCTTGGAACACGGGACACCCTATGGCTACACCTTC
CASSLEHGTPYGYTF
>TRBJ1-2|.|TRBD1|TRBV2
TGTGCCAGCAGAGGACAGGGAGAGGGTGGCTACACCTTC
CASRGQGEGGYTF
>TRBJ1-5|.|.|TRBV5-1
TGCGCCAGCAGCCCCGGGGGGGGCGGTCAGCCCCAGCATTTT
CASSPGGGGQPQHF
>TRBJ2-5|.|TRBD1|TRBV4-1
TGCGCCAGCAGCCCGTTACAGGGGGGCCAAGAGACCCAGTACTTC
CASSPLQGGQETQYF
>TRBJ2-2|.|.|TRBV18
TGTGCCAGCTCACCCCGGGGGATTCCCACCGGGGAGCTGTTTTTT
CASSPRGIPTGELFF
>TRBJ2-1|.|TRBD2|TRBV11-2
TGTGCCAGCAGCACGAGACGGTTTAGCGGGAGTCTAAACAATGAGCAGTTCTTC
CASSTRRFSGSLNNEQFF
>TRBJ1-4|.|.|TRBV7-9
TGTGCCAGCAGCTTCCGGCAAGGGAATGAAAAACTGTTTTTT
CASSFRQGNEKLFF
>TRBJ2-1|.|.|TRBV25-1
TGTGCCAGCGAAGAAAGGACACCTCCATTTGAGCAGTTCTTC
CASEERTPPFEQFF
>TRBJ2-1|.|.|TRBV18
TGTGCCAGCTCACCTGGACAGTACAATGAGCAGTTCTTC
CASSPGQYNEQFF
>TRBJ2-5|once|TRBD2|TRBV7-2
TGTGCCAGCAGCCCGGGACTAGCGGGGGGGCGAGAGACCCAGTACTTC
CASSPGLAGGRETQYF
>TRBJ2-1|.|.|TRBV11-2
TGTGCCAGCAGCTTAGTGGGTCAGGGGGGAAGTGAGCAGTTCTTC
CASSLVGQGGSEQFF
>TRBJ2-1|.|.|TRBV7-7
TGTGCTAGCAGCTTAACCCAGGCGGGTGAGCAGTTCTTC
CASSLTQAGEQFF
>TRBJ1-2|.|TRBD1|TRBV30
TGTGCCTTACAGGGGCAGGTGCACTATGGCTACACCTTC
CALQGQVHYGYTF
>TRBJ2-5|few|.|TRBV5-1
TGCGCCAGCAGCTTCGGACAAGAGACCCAGTACTTC
CASSFGQETQYF
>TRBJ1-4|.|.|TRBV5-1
TGCGCCAGCAGCTTGGATCCAGGGGTTGAAAAACTGTTTTTT
CASSLDPGVEKLFF
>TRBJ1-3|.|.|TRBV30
TGTGCCTGGAGTGTAAGGGACCGCCTCTCTGGAAACACCATATATTTT
CAWSVRDRLSGNTIYF
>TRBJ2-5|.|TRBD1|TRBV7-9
TGTGCCAGCAGTCGCGACCGACGGAACAGGGGGCAAGAGACCCAGTACTTC
CASSRDRRNRGQETQYF
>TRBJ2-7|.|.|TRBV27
TGTGCCAGCAGGAACTCAGGGAGCCACTCCTACGAGCAGTACTTC
CASRNSGSHSYEQYF
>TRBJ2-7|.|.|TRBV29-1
TGCAGCGTTGAAGGAAGTCACTCGTACGAGCAGTACTTC
CSVEGSHSYEQYF
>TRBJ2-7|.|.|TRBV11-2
TGTGCCAGCAGCTTAGGGCAGACCATTTTATACGAGCAGTACTTC
CASSLGQTILYEQYF
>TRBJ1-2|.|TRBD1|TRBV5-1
TGCGCCAGCAGCCGGGAGGGGGCTGGTGGCTACACCTTC
CASSREGAGGYTF
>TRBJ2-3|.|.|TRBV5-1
TGCGCCAGCAGCTTGGGGATAGCTCCCCCGGGGACAGATACGCAGTATTTT
CASSLGIAPPGTDTQYF
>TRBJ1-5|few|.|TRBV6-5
TGTGCCAGCAGTCGTAGCAATCAGCCCCAGCATTTT
CASSRSNQPQHF
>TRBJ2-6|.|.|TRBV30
TGTGCCTGGGAGACCTCTGGGGCCAACGTCCTGACTTTC
CAWETSGANVLTF
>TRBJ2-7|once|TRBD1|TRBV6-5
TGTGCCAGCAGGCTTGACAGGGCCGGAACCTACGAGCAGTACTTC
CASRLDRAGTYEQYF
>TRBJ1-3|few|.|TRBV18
TGTGCCAGCTCACCACCAATGGCAGGTGTAAACACCATATATTTT
CASSPPMAGVNTIYF
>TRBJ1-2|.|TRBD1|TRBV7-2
TGTGCCAGTCGACAGGGGGCCAACTATGGCTACACCTTC
CASRQGANYGYTF
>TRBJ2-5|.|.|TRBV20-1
TGCAGTGCTAACTCCCAAGAGACCCAGTACTTC
CSANSQETQYF
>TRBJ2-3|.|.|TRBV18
TGTGCCAGCTCACGTGGGTTGAGCACAGATACGCAGTATTTT
CASSRGLSTDTQYF
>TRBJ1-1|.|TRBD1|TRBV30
TGTGCCTGGAGTGATCAGGGGGCTTATACTGAAGCTTTCTTT
CAWSDQGAYTEAFF